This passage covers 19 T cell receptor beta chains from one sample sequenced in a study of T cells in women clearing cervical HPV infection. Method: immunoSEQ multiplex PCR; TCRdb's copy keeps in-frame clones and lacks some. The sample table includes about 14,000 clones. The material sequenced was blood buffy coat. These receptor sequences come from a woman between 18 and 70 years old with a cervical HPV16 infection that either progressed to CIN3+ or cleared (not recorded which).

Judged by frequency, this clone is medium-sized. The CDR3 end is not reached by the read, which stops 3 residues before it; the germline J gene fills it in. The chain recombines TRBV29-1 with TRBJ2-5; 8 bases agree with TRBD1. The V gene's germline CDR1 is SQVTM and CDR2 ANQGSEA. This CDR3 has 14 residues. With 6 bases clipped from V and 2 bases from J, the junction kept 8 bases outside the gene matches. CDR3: CSVIVRDRQETQYF. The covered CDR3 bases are TGCAGCGTGATCGTCCGGGACAGGCAAGAGACC.

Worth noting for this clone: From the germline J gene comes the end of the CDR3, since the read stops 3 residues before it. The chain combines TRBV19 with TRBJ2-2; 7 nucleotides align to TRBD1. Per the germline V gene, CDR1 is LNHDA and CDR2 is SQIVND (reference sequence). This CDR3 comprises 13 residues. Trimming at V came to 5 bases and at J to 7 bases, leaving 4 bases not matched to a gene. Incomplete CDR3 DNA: TGTGCCAGTAGTTTACAGGGGATCGGGGAG. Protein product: CASSLQGIGE. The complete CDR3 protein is CASSLQGIGELFF.

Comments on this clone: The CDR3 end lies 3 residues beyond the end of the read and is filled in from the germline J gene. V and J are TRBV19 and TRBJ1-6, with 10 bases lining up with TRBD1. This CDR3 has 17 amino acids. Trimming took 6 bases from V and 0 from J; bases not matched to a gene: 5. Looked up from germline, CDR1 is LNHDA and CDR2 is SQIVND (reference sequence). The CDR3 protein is CASRGDRGSSYNSPLHF. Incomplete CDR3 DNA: TGTGCCAGTAGGGGGGACAGGGGTAGCTCCTATAATTCACCC.

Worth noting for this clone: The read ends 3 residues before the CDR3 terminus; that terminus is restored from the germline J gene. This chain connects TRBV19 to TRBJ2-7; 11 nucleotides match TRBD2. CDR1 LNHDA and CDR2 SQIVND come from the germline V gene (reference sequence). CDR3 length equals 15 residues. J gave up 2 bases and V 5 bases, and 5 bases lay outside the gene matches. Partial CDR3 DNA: TGTGCCAGTAGTTCCGGGACTAGCGGCACCTACGAG. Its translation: CASSSGTSGTYE. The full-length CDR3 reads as CASSSGTSGTYEQYF.

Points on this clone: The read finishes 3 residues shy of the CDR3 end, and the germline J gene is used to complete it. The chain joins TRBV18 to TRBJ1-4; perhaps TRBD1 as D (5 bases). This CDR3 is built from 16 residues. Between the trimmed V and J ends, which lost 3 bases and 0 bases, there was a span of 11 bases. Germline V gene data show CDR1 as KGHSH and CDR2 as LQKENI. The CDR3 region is CASSPNDRATNEKLFF. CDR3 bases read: TGTGCCAGCTCACCTAACGACAGAGCAACTAATGAAAAA.

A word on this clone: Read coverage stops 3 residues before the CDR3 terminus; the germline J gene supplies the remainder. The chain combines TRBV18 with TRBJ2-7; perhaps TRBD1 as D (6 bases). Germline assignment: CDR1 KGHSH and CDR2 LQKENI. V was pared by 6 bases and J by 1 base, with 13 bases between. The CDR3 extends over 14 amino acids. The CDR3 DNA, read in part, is TGTGCCAGCTCCCTCGACAGGCTATCCTACGAG. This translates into CASSLDRLSYE. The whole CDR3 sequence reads CASSLDRLSYEQYF.

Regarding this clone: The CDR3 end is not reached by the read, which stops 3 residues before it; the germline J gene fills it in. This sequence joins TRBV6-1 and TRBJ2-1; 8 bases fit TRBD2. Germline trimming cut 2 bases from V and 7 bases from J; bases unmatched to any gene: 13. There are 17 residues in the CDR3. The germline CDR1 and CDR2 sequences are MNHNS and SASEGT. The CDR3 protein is CASSEMASGSFRNEQFF. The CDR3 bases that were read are TGTGCCAGCAGTGAAATGGCTAGCGGGTCATTTAGAAATGAG.

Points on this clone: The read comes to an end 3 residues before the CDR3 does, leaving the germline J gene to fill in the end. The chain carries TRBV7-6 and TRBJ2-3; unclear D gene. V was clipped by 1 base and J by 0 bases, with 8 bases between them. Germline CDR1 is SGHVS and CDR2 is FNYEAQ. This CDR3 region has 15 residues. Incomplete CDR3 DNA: TGTGCCAGCAGCTTAGAACCAGAAAGCACAGATACG. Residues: CASSLEPESTDT. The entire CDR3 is CASSLEPESTDTQYF.

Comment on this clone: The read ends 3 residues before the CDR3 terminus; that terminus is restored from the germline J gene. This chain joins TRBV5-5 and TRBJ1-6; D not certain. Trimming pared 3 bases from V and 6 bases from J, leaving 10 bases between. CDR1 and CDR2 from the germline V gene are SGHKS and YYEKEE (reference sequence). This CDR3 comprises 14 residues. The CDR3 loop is CASSSGLPNSPLHF. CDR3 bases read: TGTGCCAGCAGCTCCGGACTACCTAATTCACCC.

The DNA read from the CDR3 is TGTGCCAGCAGCTTAGACAGGGATGGC. Protein sequence: CASSLDRDG. The whole CDR3 sequence is CASSLDRDGYTF. This chain joins TRBV5-5 and TRBJ1-2, with 7 bases that match TRBD1. The read stops 3 residues short of the end of the CDR3; the missing end is completed from the germline J gene. The CDR3 has 12 residues. The trim removed 2 bases at V and 6 bases at J, leaving 1 base unmatched. Germline CDR1 is SGHKS and CDR2 is YYEKEE (reference sequence).

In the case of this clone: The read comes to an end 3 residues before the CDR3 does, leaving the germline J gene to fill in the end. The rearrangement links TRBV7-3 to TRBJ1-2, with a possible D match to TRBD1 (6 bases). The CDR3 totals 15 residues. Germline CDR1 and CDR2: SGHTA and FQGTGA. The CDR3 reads CASSLEGTNTDTYTF. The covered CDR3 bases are TGTGCCAGCAGCTTGGAGGGGACAAACACAGATACC.

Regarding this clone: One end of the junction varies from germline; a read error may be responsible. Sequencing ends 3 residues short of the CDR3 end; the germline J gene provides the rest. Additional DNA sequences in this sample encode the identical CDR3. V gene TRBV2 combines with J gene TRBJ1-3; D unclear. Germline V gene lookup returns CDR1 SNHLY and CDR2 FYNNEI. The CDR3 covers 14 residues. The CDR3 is CASNPRVAGNTIYF. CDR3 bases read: TGTGCCAGCAACCCAAGGGTGGCTGGAAACACT.

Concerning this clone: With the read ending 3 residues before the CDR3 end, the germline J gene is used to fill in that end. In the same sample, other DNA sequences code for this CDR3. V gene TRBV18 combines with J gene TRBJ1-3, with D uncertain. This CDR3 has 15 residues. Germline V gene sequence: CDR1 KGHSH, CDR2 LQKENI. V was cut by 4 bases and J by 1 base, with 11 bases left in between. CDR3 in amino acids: CASSQTSGSGNTIYF. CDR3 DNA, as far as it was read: TGTGCCAGCTCACAGACGTCGGGGTCTGGAAACACC. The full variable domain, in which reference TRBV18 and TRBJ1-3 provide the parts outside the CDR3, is NAGVMQNPRHLVRRRGQEARLRCSPMKGHSHVYWYRQLPEEGLKFMVYLQKENIIDESGMPKERFSAEFPKEGPSILRIQQVVRGDSAAYFCASSQTSGSGNTIYFGEGSWLTVV.

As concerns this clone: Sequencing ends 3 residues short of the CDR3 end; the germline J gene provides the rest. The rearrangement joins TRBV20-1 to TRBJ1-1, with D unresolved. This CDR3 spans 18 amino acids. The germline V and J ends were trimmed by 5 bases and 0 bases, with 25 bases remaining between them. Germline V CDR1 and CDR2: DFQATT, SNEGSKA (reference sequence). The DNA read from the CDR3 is TGCAGTGCTGGCGACCGGACTGAAACCCACCTATTGAACACTGAA. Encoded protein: CSAGDRTETHLLNTE. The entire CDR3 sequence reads CSAGDRTETHLLNTEAFF.

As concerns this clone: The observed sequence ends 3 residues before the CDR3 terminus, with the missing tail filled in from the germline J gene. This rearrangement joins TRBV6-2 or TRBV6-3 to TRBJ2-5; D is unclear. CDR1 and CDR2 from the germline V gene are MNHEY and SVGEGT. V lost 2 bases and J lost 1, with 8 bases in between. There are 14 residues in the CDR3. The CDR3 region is CASSYGQFQETQYF. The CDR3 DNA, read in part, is TGTGCCAGCAGTTACGGGCAATTCCAAGAGACC.

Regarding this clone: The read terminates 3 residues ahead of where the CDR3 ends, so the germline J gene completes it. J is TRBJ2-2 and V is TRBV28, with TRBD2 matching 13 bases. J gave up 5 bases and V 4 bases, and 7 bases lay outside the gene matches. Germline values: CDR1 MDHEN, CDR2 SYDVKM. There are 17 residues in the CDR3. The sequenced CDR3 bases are TGTGCCAGCAGTTCGCCCGGGACTAGCGGGAAGACCGGGGAG. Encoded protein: CASSSPGTSGKTGE. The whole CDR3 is CASSSPGTSGKTGELFF.

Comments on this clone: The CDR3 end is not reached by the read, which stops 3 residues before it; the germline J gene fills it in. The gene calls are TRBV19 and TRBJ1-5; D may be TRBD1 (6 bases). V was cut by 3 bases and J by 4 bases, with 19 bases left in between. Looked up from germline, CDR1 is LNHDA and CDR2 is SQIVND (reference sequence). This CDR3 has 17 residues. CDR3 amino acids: CASSMGDNSLPNQPQHF. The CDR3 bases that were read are TGTGCCAGTAGTATGGGGGACAACAGCTTACCTAATCAGCCC.

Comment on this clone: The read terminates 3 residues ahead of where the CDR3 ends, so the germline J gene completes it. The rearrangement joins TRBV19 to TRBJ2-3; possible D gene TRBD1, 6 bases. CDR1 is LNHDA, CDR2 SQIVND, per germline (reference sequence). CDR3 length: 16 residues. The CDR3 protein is CASSIERGGHQETQYF. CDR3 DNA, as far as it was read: TGTGCCAGTAGTATAGAGAGAGGGGGACACCAAGAGACG.

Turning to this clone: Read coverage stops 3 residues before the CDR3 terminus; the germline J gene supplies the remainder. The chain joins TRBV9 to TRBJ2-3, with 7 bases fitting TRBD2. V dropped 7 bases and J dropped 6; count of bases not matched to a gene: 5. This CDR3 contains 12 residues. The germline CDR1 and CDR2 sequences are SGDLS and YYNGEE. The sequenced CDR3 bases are TGTGCCAGCGCGATGCGGGAGGATACG. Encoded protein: CASAMREDT. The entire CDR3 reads CASAMREDTQYF.